One and the same sample provided the 9 T cell receptor beta chains below, sequenced in a study of blood T cell repertoires in COVID-19. Assay used: immunoSEQ multiplex PCR; TCRdb lists only in-frame clones, some missing. Of 23,000 or so clones detected, around 88% appear once; the ten largest clones hold around 18%. Source material: peripheral blood. These receptors were obtained from a man in his 70s with active COVID-19.

This clone was recorded once. The chain uses TRBV5-6 and TRBJ1-4; TRBD1 aligns across 8 bases. There are 14 residues in the CDR3. V gave up 2 bases and J gave up 8 bases; unmatched junction bases: 5. Germline assignment: CDR1 SGHDT and CDR2 YYEEEE. The CDR3 coding sequence is TGTGCCAGCAGCTTCTCAGGGGGCTGGGAAAAACTGTTTTTT. It is translated as CASSFSGGWEKLFF.

The chain carries TRBV5-1 and TRBJ2-1; 11 bases are shared with TRBD2. In germline, CDR1 is SGHRS, CDR2 YFSETQ. The V and J ends lost 3 bases and 9 bases, in that order; junction bases with no gene match: 14. This CDR3 contains 17 residues. The CDR3 bases are TGCGCCAGCAGCTCCACTAGCGGGAGCCACAAGTGGGGTGAGCAGTTCTTC. The encoded protein is CASSSTSGSHKWGEQFF.

The chain is built from TRBV5-4 and TRBJ1-4; D is uncertain. Trimming shortened V by 0 bases and J by 3 bases, and 9 bases separated the two germline ends. Germline CDR1 reads SGHNT; CDR2 reads YYREEE (reference sequence). CDR3 length: 15 amino acids. CDR3 DNA: TGTGCCAGCAGCTTGGACGGAGGTTCTAATGAAAAACTGTTTTTT. This encodes CASSLDGGSNEKLFF. The variable domain in full, completed from reference TRBV5-4 and TRBJ1-4, reads ETGVTQSPTHLIKTRGQQVTLRCSSQSGHNTVSWYQQALGQGPQFIFQYYREEENGRGNFPPRFSGLQFPNYSSELNVNALELDDSALYLCASSLDGGSNEKLFFGSGTQLSVL.

The chain links TRBV7-6 to TRBJ1-1; possibly TRBD1 for D (5 bases). Trimming pared 1 base from V and 7 bases from J, leaving 10 bases between. This CDR3 is 13 amino acids long. Germline CDR1 reads SGHVS; CDR2 reads FNYEAQ. CDR3 sequence (DNA): TGTGCCAGCAGCTTAGGGACAAGGGATGAAGCTTTCTTT. Protein product: CASSLGTRDEAFF.

V and J are TRBV6-6 and TRBJ2-5; unclear D gene. Trimming took off 4 bases at V and 8 bases at J, with 20 bases between the two ends. Germline CDR1 and CDR2: MNHNY and SVGAGI (reference sequence). This CDR3 has 15 residues. CDR3 DNA: TGTGCCAGCAGTTCAACCGGGTCCTCGGTAGGAACCCAGTACTTC. Protein product: CASSSTGSSVGTQYF.

This chain uses TRBV11-2 with TRBJ2-1, with 8 bases identical to TRBD2. Germline loops: CDR1 SGHAT, CDR2 FQNNGV. V was clipped by 5 bases and J by 4 bases; unmatched bases: 10. This CDR3 region has 16 residues. Here the CDR3 DNA reads TGTGCCAGCAGCATGGCAAGGACTAGCCTATACAATGAGCAGTTCTTC. It codes for CASSMARTSLYNEQFF. Combining the CDR3 with reference TRBV11-2 and TRBJ2-1 gives the whole variable domain EAGVAQSPRYKIIEKRQSVAFWCNPISGHATLYWYQQILGQGPKLLIQFQNNGVVDDSQLPKDRFSAERLKGVDSTLKIQPAKLEDSAVYLCASSMARTSLYNEQFFGPGTRLTVL.

The rearrangement links TRBV2 to TRBJ1-3; 11 nucleotides match TRBD1. V trimming: 7 bases; J trimming: 2 bases; junction bases outside the gene matches: 4. The length of the CDR3 is 15 residues. Germline V gives CDR1 SNHLY, CDR2 FYNNEI. CDR3 DNA sequence: TGTGCCAGCACGGACAGGGGGCCCCCTGGAAACACCATATATTTT. Translation: CASTDRGPPGNTIYF.

V and J are TRBV2 and TRBJ2-7; no reliable D call. The CDR3 is made up of 12 amino acids. Germline-derived CDR1 and CDR2 are SNHLY and FYNNEI. Trimming removed 2 bases from V and 4 bases from J, with 6 bases in between. The DNA of the CDR3 is TGTGCCAGCAGTGAAACGGTTTACGAGCAGTACTTC. It is translated as CASSETVYEQYF.

The chain couples TRBV29-1 to TRBJ1-1; 9 bases are shared with TRBD1. This CDR3 has 12 amino acids. Germline trimming cut 6 bases from V and 5 bases from J; bases unmatched to any gene: 4. Germline assignment: CDR1 SQVTM and CDR2 ANQGSEA. CDR3 nucleotide sequence: TGCAGCGTCCGACAGGGGGAGACTGAAGCTTTCTTT. Translated, it gives CSVRQGETEAFF.